Only a few counts were recorded for the clone carrying this T cell receptor (beta chain). This entry belongs to a study of human T cells and chemical hapten exposure. Study-wide background: There were per-sample TCR yield variations, arising mainly from small pooled library volume differences.

The time point was: pre-sensitization, week 0. Treatment here: therapeutic diphenylcyclopropenone sensitization with weekly scalp DPC. Patches went on only after blood had been drawn each time. Per germline, CDR1 LNHNV and CDR2 YYDKDF (reference sequence). This CDR3 spans 13 amino acids. V lost 0 bases to trimming and J lost 4 bases, with 6 bases between them. Separate cDNA molecules received unique molecular identifiers, which the library attached to them. TCRdb passed the RACE reads through MiXCR, listing each CDR3 protein once. The repertoire holds tens of thousands of distinct CDR3 sequences, with roughly 12% as singletons.

The clonotype was recovered from a woman aged 40 to 50 with alopecia areata. Some clones in this sample may be carry-over from other donors' samples. Source: whole blood, taken in connection with sensitization to the hapten diphenylcyclopropenone (DPC). The V and J genes are TRBV15 and TRBJ1-1; possibly TRBD1 for D (5 bases). The DNA of the CDR3 is TGTGCCACCAGCAGAGAGGGGGGCACTGAAGCTTTCTTT. As protein: CATSREGGTEAFF.